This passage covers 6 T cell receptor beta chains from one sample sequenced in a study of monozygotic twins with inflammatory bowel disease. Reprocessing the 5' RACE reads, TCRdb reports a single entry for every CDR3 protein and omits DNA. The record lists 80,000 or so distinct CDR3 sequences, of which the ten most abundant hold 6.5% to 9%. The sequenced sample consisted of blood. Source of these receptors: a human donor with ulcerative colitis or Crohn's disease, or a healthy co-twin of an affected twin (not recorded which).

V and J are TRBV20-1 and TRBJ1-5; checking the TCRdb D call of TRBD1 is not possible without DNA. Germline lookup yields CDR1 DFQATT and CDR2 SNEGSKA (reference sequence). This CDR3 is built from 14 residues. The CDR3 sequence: CSARQGNSNQPQHF.

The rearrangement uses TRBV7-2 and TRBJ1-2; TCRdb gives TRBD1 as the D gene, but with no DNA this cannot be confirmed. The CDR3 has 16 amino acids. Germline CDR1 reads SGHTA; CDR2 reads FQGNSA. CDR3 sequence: CASSLAGGARSYGYTF.

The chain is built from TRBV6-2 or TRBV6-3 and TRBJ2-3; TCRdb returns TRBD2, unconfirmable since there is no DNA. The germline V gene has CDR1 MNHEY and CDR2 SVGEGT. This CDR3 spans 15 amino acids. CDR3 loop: CASSYSGGATDTQYF.

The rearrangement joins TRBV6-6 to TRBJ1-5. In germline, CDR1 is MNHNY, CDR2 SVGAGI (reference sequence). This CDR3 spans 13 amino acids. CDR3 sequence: CASRSQLNQPQHF.

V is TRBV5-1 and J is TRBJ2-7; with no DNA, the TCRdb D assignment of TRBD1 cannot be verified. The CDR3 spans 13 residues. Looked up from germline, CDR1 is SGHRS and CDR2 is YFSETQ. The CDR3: CASSLGQGSEQYF.

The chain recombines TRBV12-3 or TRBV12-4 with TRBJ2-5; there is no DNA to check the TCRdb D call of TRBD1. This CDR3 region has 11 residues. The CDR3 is CASSSRVTQYF.